What follows are 22 T cell receptor beta chains derived from one specimen sequenced in a study of blood T cells in healthy people across ages. The second PCR ran about 6 to 12 cycles with a sample-barcoded 5' primer and J-beta primers. TCRdb recomputed calls from the 5' RACE reads with MiXCR, one row per CDR3 protein. The table lists roughly 640,000 distinct CDR3 sequences, less than 35% of them singletons. Material for sequencing was blood. The receptors were sampled from a woman aged 80 or over in good health.

Many counts were recorded for this clonotype. This chain joins TRBV20-1 and TRBJ2-5; D gene unclear. The CDR3 is 14 residues long. The ends were cut back, 0 bases at V and 4 bases at J, with 12 bases in the middle. CDR1 is DFQATT and CDR2 is SNEGSKA in the germline V gene (reference sequence). CDR3 in DNA: TGCAGTGCTAGAGATTTGGCTAGATTAGAGACCCAGTACTTC. Its translation: CSARDLARLETQYF.

On this clonotype itself: One end of the junction varies from germline; a read error may be responsible. The chain uses TRBV7-9 and TRBJ2-6, with a tentative D call TRBD1 (6 bases). The CDR3 is made up of 19 amino acids. Germline V gives CDR1 SEHNR, CDR2 FQNEAQ (reference sequence). The CDR3 is CSSSLAPKGVVSGANVLTF. DNA for the CDR3: TGTTCCAGCAGCTTAGCTCCAAAGGGGGTGGTCTCTGGGGCCAACGTCCTGACTTTC.

The rearrangement links TRBV5-1 to TRBJ2-7; 15 bases are a match to TRBD2. The CDR3 is made up of 18 amino acids. The V gene end was trimmed by 3 bases and the J gene end by 9 bases; junction bases not matched to a gene: 16. Germline V gene sequence: CDR1 SGHRS, CDR2 YFSETQ. CDR3 bases: TGCGCCAGCAGCTCGGGACTAGCGGGGGGTCGCTCCTACAATGGGCAGTACTTC. It specifies CASSSGLAGGRSYNGQYF.

Ten or more counts support this clonotype. The J gene is TRBJ1-2, the V gene TRBV30; D not resolved. Germline CDR1 GTSNPN, CDR2 SVGIG (reference sequence). Trimming pared 2 bases from V and 2 bases from J, leaving 6 bases between. There are 12 residues in the CDR3. The chain's CDR3 is CAWSRGNYGYTF. The CDR3 region has the DNA TGTGCCTGGAGTAGAGGGAACTATGGCTACACCTTC.

The chain has TRBV30 and TRBJ1-1; D unresolved. The CDR3 loop spans 13 amino acids. Germline V gene lookup returns CDR1 GTSNPN and CDR2 SVGIG (reference sequence). V was clipped by 4 bases and J by 3 bases, with 12 bases between them. The CDR3 here is CAWTERVYTEAFF. DNA of the CDR3: TGTGCCTGGACAGAAAGGGTGTACACTGAAGCTTTCTTT. Looking up the rest from reference TRBV30 and TRBJ1-1 gives the full variable domain: SQTIHQWPATLVQPVGSPLSLECTVEGTSNPNLYWYRQAAGRGLQLLFYSVGIGQISSEVPQNLSASRPQDRQFILSSKKLLLSDSGFYLCAWTERVYTEAFFGQGTRLTVV.

Concerning this clonotype itself: A much larger clone lies a single base off, so this may be a read error. The rearrangement links TRBV20-1 to TRBJ2-7; D gene ambiguous. The V end lost 5 bases, the J end lost 3 bases, and 14 bases lay between the germline ends. From germline, CDR1 is DFQATT and CDR2 SNEGSKA (reference sequence). The CDR3 spans 13 residues. CDR3 loop: CSAGSQRGYEQYF. The CDR3 DNA sequence: TGCAGTGCTGGCTCACAGAGAGGCTACGAGCAGTACTTC.

This clonotype was recorded at least ten times. V usage is TRBV5-5 and J usage is TRBJ1-2; the match to TRBD1 covers 7 bases. There are 13 residues in the CDR3. V shed 4 bases and J 7 bases; nucleotides not matched to a gene: 7. The germline CDR1 and CDR2 sequences are SGHKS and YYEKEE (reference sequence). The CDR3 region has the DNA TGTGCCAGCAGCATCGACAGGGTGGTTGGCTACACCTTC. Translating it yields CASSIDRVVGYTF. Using reference TRBV5-5 and TRBJ1-2 for the parts outside the CDR3, the full variable domain is DAGVTQSPTHLIKTRGQQVTLRCSPISGHKSVSWYQQVLGQGPQFIFQYYEKEERGRGNFPDRFSARQFPNYSSELNVNALLLGDSALYLCASSIDRVVGYTFGSGTRLTVV.

This clonotype was seen a few times. This clone may be a read error of a much larger clone one base away. The chain couples TRBV11-2 to TRBJ2-7, with D perhaps matching TRBD1 (5 bases). Trimming stripped 10 bases from V and 0 bases from J, with 16 bases between. Germline-derived CDR1 and CDR2 are SGHAT and FQNNGV. The CDR3 extends over 14 amino acids. CDR3 amino acids: CANGDRDFSYEQYF. CDR3 nucleotide sequence: TGTGCCAACGGAGACAGAGACTTCTCCTACGAGCAGTACTTC.

This clonotype was seen repeatedly, ten times or more. V is TRBV6-2 or TRBV6-3 and J is TRBJ1-2, with 10 bases matching TRBD1. The CDR3 sequence is 13 residues long. Germline lookup yields CDR1 MNHEY and CDR2 SVGEGT. The junction had 0 bases not matched to a gene; V was cut back by 0 bases and J by 8 bases. The CDR3 region is CASSYSTGGGYTF. The CDR3 DNA is TGTGCCAGCAGTTACTCGACAGGGGGCGGCTACACCTTC.

CDR3 region: CASSLKGQGRPYEQYF. DNA of the CDR3: TGTGCCAGCAGTTTAAAGGGACAGGGGCGGCCCTACGAGCAGTACTTC. J is TRBJ2-7 and V is TRBV27; 10 nucleotides align to TRBD1. Germline trimming cut 2 bases from V and 2 bases from J; bases unmatched to any gene: 6. Germline values: CDR1 MNHEY, CDR2 SMNVEV (reference sequence). The CDR3 has 16 amino acids.

To note about this clonotype: This sequence may be a read error, since a much larger clone differs from it by one base. V and J are TRBV29-1 and TRBJ2-3; a weak D match, TRBD2 (6 bases). The length of the CDR3 is 14 residues. Germline values: CDR1 SQVTM, CDR2 ANQGSEA. The CDR3 coding sequence is TGCAACGTTGTGAACGGGGGATTATCAGATACGCAGTATTTT. Translation: CNVVNGGLSDTQYF.

This chain connects TRBV18 to TRBJ1-5, with TRBD1 identical over 7 bases. Germline CDR1 and CDR2: KGHSH and LQKENI. The CDR3 spans 14 residues. V lost 6 bases and J lost 6; bases outside the gene matches: 8. Here the CDR3 reads CASSLQGEVQPQHF. The CDR3 nucleotides read TGTGCCAGCTCTCTTCAGGGGGAGGTTCAGCCCCAGCATTTT.

As to this clonotype: The junction differs from germline at one of its ends, possibly a read error. The rearrangement joins TRBV5-1 to TRBJ2-5; unclear D gene. The DNA end favors TRBJ2-7, so the J call may be wrong. This CDR3 is built from 12 residues. Germline CDR1 reads SGHRS; CDR2 reads YFSETQ. The CDR3 reads CAGSFVKGEQYF. DNA of the CDR3: TGCGCCGGCAGCTTTGTAAAGGGCGAGCAGTACTTC.

This clonotype was picked up many times. The chain combines TRBV20-1 with TRBJ2-1; TRBD2 matches 11 bases. Germline CDR1 and CDR2: DFQATT and SNEGSKA (reference sequence). This CDR3 contains 19 residues. V gave up 0 bases and J gave up 0 bases; unmatched junction bases: 10. In DNA form, the CDR3 reads TGCAGTGCTAGAGAATACCTAGCGGGGGGACAATACTCCTACAATGAGCAGTTCTTC. The encoded protein is CSAREYLAGGQYSYNEQFF.

On this clonotype: Just one base apart from a much larger clone, this may be a read error. The chain joins TRBV9 to TRBJ2-1, with D perhaps TRBD1 or TRBD2 (5 bases each). The CDR3 runs 15 residues. CDR1 and CDR2 (germline): SGDLS, YYNGEE. Trimming took off 2 bases at V and 5 bases at J, with 14 bases between the two ends. The DNA for the CDR3 is TGTGCCAGCAGCGTGGGACCAGCTAGAAACAATGAGCAGTTCTTC. It is translated as CASSVGPARNNEQFF.

This clonotype was detected only once. This may arise from a read error, as a much more abundant clone is one base away. The rearrangement uses TRBV11-1 and TRBJ2-1; 8 nucleotides align to TRBD2. From germline, CDR1 is SGHAT and CDR2 FQDESV (reference sequence). The CDR3 consists of 16 residues. V was pared by 5 bases and J by 2 bases, with 8 bases of the junction left unmatched. The CDR3 bases are TGTGCCAGCAGCCAAAGTAGCGGGGAGGCCTACAATGAGCAGTTCTTC. Its translation: CASSQSSGEAYNEQFF. The complete variable domain, with remaining parts taken from reference TRBV11-1 and TRBJ2-1, reads EAEVAQSPRYKITEKSQAVAFWCDPISGHATLYWYRQILGQGPELLVQFQDESVVDDSQLPKDRFSAERLKGVDSTLKIQPAELGDSAMYLCASSQSSGEAYNEQFFGPGTRLTVL.

This clonotype was observed many times. The chain combines TRBV15 with TRBJ2-5, with 10 bases aligning to TRBD2. The CDR3 is made up of 16 amino acids. V lost 1 base and J lost 5; bases outside the gene matches: 7. Germline lookup yields CDR1 LNHNV and CDR2 YYDKDF (reference sequence). The CDR3 is CATSRGSSGGGETQYF. The CDR3 DNA reads TGTGCCACCAGCAGAGGGTCTAGCGGGGGAGGGGAGACCCAGTACTTC.

This clonotype occurred a few times. The chain combines TRBV7-6 with TRBJ1-4, with D possibly matching TRBD1 (6 bases). The germline V gene encodes CDR1 SGHVS and CDR2 FNYEAQ. V shed 6 bases and J shed 7 bases, with 18 bases lying between them. CDR3 length equals 15 residues. The DNA for the CDR3 is TGTGCCAGCAGTTCCATCAGGGGTAGCGGTGAAAAACTGTTTTTT. Protein product: CASSSIRGSGEKLFF.

This clonotype was recorded a few times. This chain joins TRBV7-2 and TRBJ2-7, with TRBD1 as a possible D gene (6 bases). V lost 3 bases and J lost 7, with 13 bases in between. Germline V gene sequence: CDR1 SGHTA, CDR2 FQGNSA. CDR3 length: 13 amino acids. CDR3 nucleotide sequence: TGTGCCAGCAGCTTCCTACAGGGCAATGAGCAGTACTTC. Translating gives CASSFLQGNEQYF. Using reference TRBV7-2 and TRBJ2-7 for the parts outside the CDR3, the full variable domain is GAGVSQSPSNKVTEKGKDVELRCDPISGHTALYWYRQSLGQGLEFLIYFQGNSAPDKSGLPSDRFSAERTGGSVSTLTIQRTQQEDSAVYLCASSFLQGNEQYFGPGTRLTVT.

This clonotype was observed a handful of times. This chain uses TRBV18 with TRBJ1-1; 9 bases agree with TRBD1. V shed 3 bases and J 0 bases; nucleotides not matched to a gene: 8. The CDR3 totals 17 residues. Germline-derived CDR1 and CDR2 are KGHSH and LQKENI. As DNA, the CDR3 is TGTGCCAGCTCACCCATTGGACAGGGGCGGTTGAACACTGAAGCTTTCTTT. The encoded protein is CASSPIGQGRLNTEAFF.

Notes on this clonotype: A much larger clonotype is one base distant, so this may be a read error. This chain connects TRBV6-2 or TRBV6-3 to TRBJ1-2; tentative D call: TRBD1 (5 bases). The V gene's germline CDR1 is MNHEY and CDR2 SVGEGT. The CDR3 contains 15 residues. Trimming cost V 2 bases and J 4 bases, with 14 bases left between them. For the CDR3, the DNA is TGTGCCAGCAGTTACGGATGGCAGGGCCGCTATGGCTACACCTTC. Protein: CASSYGWQGRYGYTF.

At least ten counts were recorded for this clonotype. This chain links TRBV7-9 with TRBJ1-1; D gene ambiguous. Trimming took 10 bases from V and 7 from J, leaving 19 bases between them. This CDR3 spans 13 amino acids. Germline CDR1 SEHNR, CDR2 FQNEAQ (reference sequence). The CDR3 coding sequence is TGTGCCATCCCCGATTTGTCCGGCGTTGAAGCTTTCTTT. This encodes CAIPDLSGVEAFF.